Shown below are 31 T cell receptor beta chains from a single sample sequenced in a study of blood T cell repertoires in COVID-19. Sequencing used immunoSEQ multiplex PCR; TCRdb keeps in-frame clones, though not all of them. The sample records a few hundred thousand clones, 83% being singletons. Sequences were obtained from peripheral blood. The origin of the receptors is a woman in her 50s with acute or convalescent COVID-19.

This clone has only a few counts. The chain joins TRBV4-1 to TRBJ2-1; 8 bases are shared with TRBD2. Germline V gene sequence: CDR1 MGHRA, CDR2 YSYEKL. This CDR3 contains 13 residues. Trimming at V came to 0 bases and at J to 8 bases, leaving 0 bases not matched to a gene. As DNA, the CDR3 is TGCGCCAGCAGCCAAGACGGGAGGGATGAGCAGTTCTTC. Its translation: CASSQDGRDEQFF.

The rearrangement links TRBV10-3 to TRBJ2-7, with 7 bases fitting TRBD1. Losses at the gene ends were 6 bases for V and 2 bases for J; bases not matched to a gene: 7. CDR1 is ENHRY, CDR2 SYGVKD, per germline. CDR3 length equals 14 residues. CDR3 protein: CAISRSGTAYEQYF. Written as DNA, the CDR3 is TGTGCCATCAGCAGATCCGGGACAGCCTACGAGCAGTACTTC.

A few counts support this clone. The genes are TRBV28 and TRBJ2-7; 7 bases match TRBD1. The junction had 10 bases not matched to a gene; V was cut back by 7 bases and J by 1 base. The CDR3 is 15 amino acids. CDR1 and CDR2 (germline): MDHEN, SYDVKM. This CDR3 is CASITLRQGSYEQYF. CDR3 DNA sequence: TGTGCCAGCATCACGCTTAGACAGGGTTCCTACGAGCAGTACTTC. Drawing the rest from reference TRBV28 and TRBJ2-7, the complete variable domain is DVKVTQSSRYLVKRTGEKVFLECVQDMDHENMFWYRQDPGLGLRLIYFSYDVKMKEKGDIPEGYSVSREKKERFSLILESASTNQTSMYLCASITLRQGSYEQYFGPGTRLTVT.

The chain links TRBV24-1 to TRBJ2-3; 8 bases match TRBD1. Trimming at V came to 3 bases and at J to 0 bases, leaving 7 bases not matched to a gene. Looked up from germline, CDR1 is KGHDR and CDR2 is SFDVKD. This CDR3 region has 17 residues. In nucleotides, the CDR3 is TGTGCCACCAGTGATACCCGACAGGGGACTAGCACAGATACGCAGTATTTT. Protein sequence: CATSDTRQGTSTDTQYF.

The CDR3 protein is CASSAPTGIYTEAFF. The CDR3 DNA reads as TGTGCCAGCAGTGCCCCGACAGGGATATACACTGAAGCTTTCTTT. The rearrangement joins TRBV6-2 or TRBV6-3 to TRBJ1-1; TRBD1 agrees at 7 bases. The CDR3 is 15 amino acids. Per germline, CDR1 MNHEY and CDR2 SVGEGT. Unmatched junction bases numbered 9, after V lost 5 bases and J lost 3 bases.

The chain couples TRBV30 to TRBJ2-2; 8 nucleotides line up with TRBD2. V was pared by 4 bases and J by 7 bases, with 8 bases of the junction left unmatched. CDR3 length: 14 residues. The germline gives CDR1 GTSNPN, CDR2 SVGIG (reference sequence). Written as DNA, the CDR3 is TGTGCCTGGAAAACGGGGGGGCCTATCGGGGAGCTGTTTTTT. Its translation: CAWKTGGPIGELFF.

The genes are TRBV7-9 and TRBJ2-3; D may be TRBD2 (5 bases). The germline CDR1 and CDR2 sequences are SEHNR and FQNEAQ (reference sequence). There are 16 residues in the CDR3. V was trimmed by 5 bases and J by 0 bases, leaving 15 bases between them. In DNA form, the CDR3 reads TGTGCCAGCAGCCTAAGGGAAGCGGATAGCACAGATACGCAGTATTTT. Translated, it gives CASSLREADSTDTQYF.

Remarks on this clone: Other nucleotide sequences in the sample specify the same CDR3. This CDR3 reads CASSEASGNTIYF. CDR3 sequence (DNA): TGCGCCAGCAGCGAAGCTTCTGGAAACACCATATATTTT. The gene calls are TRBV5-1 and TRBJ1-3; no clear D gene. This CDR3 has 13 residues. Germline CDR1 and CDR2: SGHRS and YFSETQ. The germline V and J ends were trimmed by 4 bases and 1 base, with 6 bases remaining between them.

The chain employs TRBV18 and TRBJ1-5, with D perhaps matching TRBD1 (5 bases). CDR3 length: 16 residues. V lost 2 bases to trimming and J lost 1 base, with 12 bases between them. The V gene's germline CDR1 is KGHSH and CDR2 LQKENI. The CDR3 nucleotides read TGTGCCAGCTCACCAGGGGGAGGGTCCAGCAATCAGCCCCAGCATTTT. Protein sequence: CASSPGGGSSNQPQHF.

The chain uses TRBV7-9 and TRBJ1-1, with 8 positions matching TRBD1. Trimming took 5 bases from V and 5 from J; bases not matched to a gene: 13. Germline CDR1 SEHNR, CDR2 FQNEAQ (reference sequence). This CDR3 region has 16 residues. The CDR3 nucleotides are TGTGCCAGCAGCCTCGGACAGGGTTTACGAAGGACTGAAGCTTTCTTT. It is translated as CASSLGQGLRRTEAFF.

J is TRBJ1-2 and V is TRBV4-1; a weak D match, TRBD1 (5 bases). The length of the CDR3 is 15 residues. Trimming took 2 bases from V and 2 from J, leaving 12 bases between them. Germline CDR1 and CDR2: MGHRA and YSYEKL. In DNA form, the CDR3 reads TGCGCCAGCAGCCAATCAGGGATCCCCAACTATGGCTACACCTTC. Its translation is CASSQSGIPNYGYTF.

The genes are TRBV18 and TRBJ2-5; no reliable D call. V was cut by 2 bases and J by 4 bases, with 8 bases left in between. There are 13 residues in the CDR3. Germline CDR1 KGHSH, CDR2 LQKENI. The CDR3 DNA follows: TGTGCCAGCTCACCAGGGTCAGGAGAGACCCAGTACTTC. This gives the protein CASSPGSGETQYF.

V and J are TRBV5-1 and TRBJ2-5; D is unclear. This CDR3 comprises 9 residues. Trimming shortened V by 8 bases and J by 9 bases, and 8 bases separated the two germline ends. Germline CDR1 and CDR2: SGHRS and YFSETQ. The CDR3 DNA is TGCGCCAGGACGGCGGCCCAGTACTTC. This codes for CARTAAQYF.

The V gene is TRBV6-5, the J gene TRBJ1-5, with a weak D call TRBD1 (6 bases). The CDR3 has 13 residues. Germline CDR1 reads MNHEY; CDR2 reads SVGAGI. V was cut by 10 bases and J by 7 bases, with 17 bases left in between. CDR3 region: CATRQGQGQPQHF. CDR3 nucleotide sequence: TGTGCCACCCGACAAGGGCAGGGGCAGCCCCAGCATTTT.

The J gene is TRBJ2-5, the V gene TRBV3-1 (or the pseudogene TRBV3-2); no firm D call. With 4 bases removed from V and 1 base from J, the gap between germline ends came to 7 bases. Germline CDR1 is LGHDT and CDR2 is YNNKEL (reference sequence). This CDR3 is built from 13 residues. The CDR3 loop is CASSPTIQETQYF. The CDR3 DNA follows: TGTGCCAGCAGCCCAACTATCCAAGAGACCCAGTACTTC.

The chain uses TRBV6-5 and TRBJ1-2; 7 positions agree with TRBD1. The CDR3 covers 14 residues. Germline V gene data show CDR1 as MNHEY and CDR2 as SVGAGI. V gave up 0 bases and J gave up 4 bases; unmatched junction bases: 2. CDR3 residues: CASSYSTGPYGYTF. The CDR3 coding sequence is TGTGCCAGCAGTTACTCGACAGGGCCCTATGGCTACACCTTC.

The V call is TRBV4-2, the J call TRBJ2-7; TRBD2 matches at 11 bases. In germline, CDR1 is LGHNA, CDR2 YNFKEQ. The J segment lost 2 bases and the V segment lost 4 bases, leaving 7 bases of the junction unmatched. This CDR3 comprises 16 residues. Here the CDR3 DNA reads TGTGCCAGCAGCCCCAAGGGTAGCGGGAGGGCCTACGAGCAGTACTTC. Its translation is CASSPKGSGRAYEQYF.

This clone was counted once. This sequence joins TRBV28 and TRBJ2-3; D possibly corresponds to TRBD2 (6 bases). This CDR3 is 15 amino acids long. The germline V gene encodes CDR1 MDHEN and CDR2 SYDVKM. V was shortened by 1 base and J by 1 base, with 9 bases between the two germline ends. This chain's CDR3 is CASSLLERGTDTQYF. In nucleotides, the CDR3 is TGTGCCAGCAGTTTATTAGAGCGGGGCACAGATACGCAGTATTTT. Full variable domain (remainder filled in from reference TRBV28 and TRBJ2-3): DVKVTQSSRYLVKRTGEKVFLECVQDMDHENMFWYRQDPGLGLRLIYFSYDVKMKEKGDIPEGYSVSREKKERFSLILESASTNQTSMYLCASSLLERGTDTQYFGPGTRLTVL.

CDR3 in DNA: TGTGCCAGCAGTTTTCAGGGTGCCGAGCAGTACTTC. Translating it yields CASSFQGAEQYF. The rearrangement joins TRBV27 to TRBJ2-7, with D perhaps matching TRBD1 (5 bases). Looked up from germline, CDR1 is MNHEY and CDR2 is SMNVEV (reference sequence). The CDR3 is made up of 12 amino acids. V was trimmed by 3 bases and J by 6 bases, leaving 9 bases between them.

The rearrangement uses TRBV11-2 and TRBJ1-1, with D possibly being TRBD1 (5 bases). This CDR3 comprises 14 residues. CDR1 is SGHAT, CDR2 FQNNGV, per germline. V was pared by 6 bases and J by 3 bases, with 14 bases between. The CDR3 spells CASRFGGVDTEAFF. The DNA of the CDR3 is TGTGCCAGCAGATTTGGAGGGGTGGACACTGAAGCTTTCTTT.

This CDR3 is CASSVSGDADTQYF. In nucleotides, the CDR3 is TGTGCCAGCAGCGTCTCGGGGGACGCAGATACGCAGTATTTT. The chain is built from TRBV9 and TRBJ2-3; D might be TRBD2 (6 bases). Germline-derived CDR1 and CDR2 are SGDLS and YYNGEE. This CDR3 contains 14 residues. Trimming left V 2 bases short and J 4 bases short, with 11 bases between.

V and J are TRBV5-4 and TRBJ1-1; the D gene is possibly TRBD1 (5 bases). V dropped 4 bases and J dropped 11 bases, with 15 bases sitting between them. Per germline, CDR1 SGHNT and CDR2 YYREEE (reference sequence). The CDR3 spans 12 residues. CDR3 sequence: CASSLAGLGAFF. The CDR3 nucleotides read TGTGCCAGCAGCCTGGCAGGGCTCGGTGCTTTCTTT. The whole variable domain, remainder taken from reference TRBV5-4 and TRBJ1-1, is ETGVTQSPTHLIKTRGQQVTLRCSSQSGHNTVSWYQQALGQGPQFIFQYYREEENGRGNFPPRFSGLQFPNYSSELNVNALELDDSALYLCASSLAGLGAFFGQGTRLTVV.

V is TRBV18 and J is TRBJ2-7; 10 nucleotides line up with TRBD2. There are 18 residues in the CDR3. The V gene end was trimmed by 0 bases and the J gene end by 0 bases; junction bases not matched to a gene: 8. Germline CDR1 KGHSH, CDR2 LQKENI. Written as DNA, the CDR3 is TGTGCCAGCTCACCACCGTTTGGTAGCGGGGGGAACTCCTACGAGCAGTACTTC. Its translation: CASSPPFGSGGNSYEQYF.

V and J are TRBV3-1 (or the pseudogene TRBV3-2) and TRBJ2-4, with 7 bases identical to TRBD2. V gave up 1 base and J gave up 6 bases; unmatched junction bases: 3. Germline CDR1 and CDR2: LGHDT and YNNKEL (reference sequence). CDR3 length equals 14 residues. The CDR3 loop reads CASSQGSGINIQYF. In DNA, the CDR3 is TGTGCCAGCAGCCAAGGAAGCGGGATAAACATTCAGTACTTC.

V is TRBV19 and J is TRBJ1-1; TRBD1 is a possible D gene (6 bases). V lost 5 bases, J lost 8 bases, and 12 bases lay in between. This CDR3 region has 12 residues. Germline loops: CDR1 LNHDA, CDR2 SQIVND (reference sequence). CDR3 in amino acids: CASSQQGREAFF. The CDR3 region has the DNA TGTGCCAGTAGTCAACAGGGAAGAGAAGCTTTCTTT. The variable domain in full, with the rest retrieved from reference TRBV19 and TRBJ1-1, is DGGITQSPKYLFRKEGQNVTLSCEQNLNHDAMYWYRQDPGQGLRLIYYSQIVNDFQKGDIAEGYSVSREKKESFPLTVTSAQKNPTAFYLCASSQQGREAFFGQGTRLTVV.

The chain has TRBV5-6 and TRBJ2-7, with D perhaps TRBD1 (5 bases). In germline, CDR1 is SGHDT, CDR2 YYEEEE. Trimming pared 4 bases from V and 0 bases from J, leaving 11 bases between. This CDR3 spans 14 amino acids. As DNA, the CDR3 is TGTGCCAGCAGCCAGGGTCGGAGCTCCTACGAGCAGTACTTC. It is translated as CASSQGRSSYEQYF.

This clone was observed a handful of times. This chain joins TRBV7-2 and TRBJ1-5, with D uncertain. CDR3 length: 14 residues. The germline V and J ends were trimmed by 3 bases and 4 bases, with 10 bases remaining between them. Looked up from germline, CDR1 is SGHTA and CDR2 is FQGNSA. CDR3 amino acids: CASSFGYGNQPQHF. CDR3 coding DNA: TGTGCCAGCAGCTTTGGGTACGGGAATCAGCCCCAGCATTTT.

This clone was counted once. The chain links TRBV10-2 to TRBJ1-6; D call uncertain. This CDR3 region has 15 residues. V lost 8 bases to trimming and J lost 9 bases, with 20 bases between them. Germline CDR1 WSHSY, CDR2 SAAADI. In DNA, the CDR3 is TGCGCCAGCTCAAGCGCTGGGTTGACGGGTTCACCCCTCCACTTT. Its protein is CASSSAGLTGSPLHF.

The chain couples TRBV6-2 or TRBV6-3 to TRBJ1-2; D not certain. Germline V gene data show CDR1 as MNHEY and CDR2 as SVGEGT. The length of the CDR3 is 15 residues. The ends were cut back, 0 bases at V and 4 bases at J, with 12 bases in the middle. The CDR3 spells CASSYSNGGLYGYTF. The DNA for the CDR3 is TGTGCCAGCAGTTACTCGAACGGCGGCCTCTATGGCTACACCTTC.

The J gene is TRBJ2-3, the V gene TRBV4-1; D is possibly TRBD1 (6 bases). The CDR3 is 17 amino acids. V gave up 3 bases and J gave up 4 bases, with 20 bases separating them. The V gene's germline CDR1 is MGHRA and CDR2 YSYEKL. The CDR3 reads CASSHPGTPGGADTQYF. The CDR3 DNA is TGCGCCAGCAGCCATCCGGGGACACCCGGAGGCGCAGATACGCAGTATTTT.

This clone occurred once. The chain joins TRBV14 to TRBJ1-6, with D uncertain. V was trimmed by 4 bases and J by 0 bases, leaving 10 bases between them. The CDR3 runs 16 residues. In germline, CDR1 is SGHDN, CDR2 FVKESK. As DNA, the CDR3 is TGTGCCAGCAGCCCACTCGGGAGCTCCTATAATTCACCCCTCCACTTT. As protein: CASSPLGSSYNSPLHF.